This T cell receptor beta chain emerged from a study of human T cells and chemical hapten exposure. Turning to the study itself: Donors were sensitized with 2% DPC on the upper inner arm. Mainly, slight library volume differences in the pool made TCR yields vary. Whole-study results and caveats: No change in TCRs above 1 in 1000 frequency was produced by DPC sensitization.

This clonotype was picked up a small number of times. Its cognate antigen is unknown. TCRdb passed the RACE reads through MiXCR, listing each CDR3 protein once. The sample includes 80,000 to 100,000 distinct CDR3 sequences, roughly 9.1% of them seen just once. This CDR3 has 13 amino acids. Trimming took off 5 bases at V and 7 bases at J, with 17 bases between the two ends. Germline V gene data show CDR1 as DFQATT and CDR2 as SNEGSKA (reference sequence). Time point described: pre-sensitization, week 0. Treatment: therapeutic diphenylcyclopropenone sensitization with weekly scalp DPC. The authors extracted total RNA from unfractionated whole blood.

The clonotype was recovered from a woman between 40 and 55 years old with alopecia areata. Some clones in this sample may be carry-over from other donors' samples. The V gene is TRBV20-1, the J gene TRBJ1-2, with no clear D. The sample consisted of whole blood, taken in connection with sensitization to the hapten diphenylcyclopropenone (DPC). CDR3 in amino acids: CSAPGRVEGGYTF. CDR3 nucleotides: TGCAGTGCTCCCGGGAGAGTGGAGGGTGGCTACACCTTC.